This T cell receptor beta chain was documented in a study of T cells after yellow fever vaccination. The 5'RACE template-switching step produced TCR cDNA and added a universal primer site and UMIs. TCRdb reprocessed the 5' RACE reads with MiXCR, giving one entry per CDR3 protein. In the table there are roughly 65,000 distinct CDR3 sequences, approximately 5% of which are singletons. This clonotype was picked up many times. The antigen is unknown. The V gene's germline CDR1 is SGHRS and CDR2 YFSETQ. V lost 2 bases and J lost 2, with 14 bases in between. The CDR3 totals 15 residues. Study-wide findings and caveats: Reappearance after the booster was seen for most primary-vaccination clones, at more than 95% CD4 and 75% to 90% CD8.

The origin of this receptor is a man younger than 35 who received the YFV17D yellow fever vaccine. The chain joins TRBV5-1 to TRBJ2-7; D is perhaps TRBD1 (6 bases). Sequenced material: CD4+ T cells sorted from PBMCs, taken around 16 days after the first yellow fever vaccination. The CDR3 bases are TGCGCCAGCAGCTTAATAACAGGGAGCACCTACGAGCAGTACTTC. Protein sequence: CASSLITGSTYEQYF. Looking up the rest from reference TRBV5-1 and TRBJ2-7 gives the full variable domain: KAGVTQTPRYLIKTRGQQVTLSCSPISGHRSVSWYQQTPGQGLQFLFEYFSETQRNKGNFPGRFSGRQFSNSRSEMNVSTLELGDSALYLCASSLITGSTYEQYFGPGTRLTVT.